The 2 T cell receptor beta chains presented below share a single source sample, sequenced in a study of T cell changes during pregnancy in multiple sclerosis. Sequencing was performed with immunoSEQ multiplex PCR; in TCRdb, only in-frame clones are kept and a portion is missing. The sample consists of tens of thousands of clones, over 80% of them appearing once. Sequenced here: CD4+ T cells from peripheral blood mononuclear cells, sampled after pregnancy. The receptor set was obtained from a female donor with multiple sclerosis, enrolled in a pregnancy study.

The rearrangement uses TRBV21-1 and TRBJ2-5; the table gives TRBD1 as D, unverified against the DNA. The better agreement between TRBJ2-7 and the DNA end casts doubt on the J call. TRBV21-1 is designated a pseudogene. The CDR3 sequence is 20 residues long. CDR3 residues: CASSKPGTGLTGGPPYEQYF. The DNA for the CDR3 is TGTGCCAGCAGCAAACCGGGGACAGGGCTTACGGGGGGGCCTCCCTACGAGCAGTACTTC.

This chain uses TRBV11-2 with TRBJ2-7, with 8 bases aligning to TRBD1. Germline V lookup: CDR1 SGHAT, CDR2 FQNNGV. The CDR3 is 14 residues long. After removal of 1 base from V and 3 bases from J, the junction contained 2 bases not matched to a gene. The DNA for the CDR3 is TGTGCCAGCAGCTTAGGACAGGGGATCTACGAGCAGTACTTC. Its translation: CASSLGQGIYEQYF.